This TCR beta chain was captured in a study of chemoradiotherapy in HPV16-positive cancers. Background on the study: Two HPV16-positive patients' cells yielded candidate HPV-specific clones and common motifs.

TCRdb's copy holds only in-frame clones and misses some; the assay was immunoSEQ multiplex PCR. In the table there are 760 or so clones, about nine tenths of which are singletons. Study-wide results and limits: During treatment, candidate HPV-specific clones and E7-related motifs expanded in tumor. For HPV16-positive patients, expanding HPV-responsive T cells associated with longer recurrence-free survival.

CDR3 length: 16 residues. The V gene's germline CDR1 is MNHNS and CDR2 SASEGT. The V segment lost 0 bases and the J segment 3 bases; nucleotides outside the gene matches: 5. Notes on this clone: The antigen is unknown.

Repertoires were sampled repeatedly during chemoradiotherapy. This receptor was identified in a human donor with HPV-associated anogenital cancer. The starting material was tumor tissue, obtained from a patient who underwent chemoradiotherapy. The J gene is TRBJ1-5, the V gene TRBV6-1; 7 bases match TRBD1. CDR3 DNA sequence: TGTGCCAGCAGTGAAGCCCTCGGGACAGCCAATCAGCCCCAGCATTTT. Translation: CASSEALGTANQPQHF.